This passage covers 31 T cell receptor beta chains from one sample sequenced in a study of shared clonotypes between healthy human individuals. Assay used: immunoSEQ multiplex PCR; TCRdb lists only in-frame clones, some missing. The sample shows approximately 500,000 clones, roughly 80% of them seen only once. The specimen sequenced was PBMCs. Source of these receptors: a woman in her forties in good health. Some clones in this sample may be carry-over from other donors' samples.

Of note for this clone: A far larger clone is only one base removed, so a read error is likely. The J gene is TRBJ2-5, the V gene TRBV30; D call uncertain. The CDR3 consists of 13 residues. Germline V gene sequence: CDR1 GTSNPN, CDR2 SVGIG (reference sequence). Trimming stripped 3 bases from V and 2 bases from J, with 10 bases between. DNA for the CDR3: TGTGCCTGGAGGACCCCTAGTCAAGAGACCCAGTACTTC. The encoded protein is CAWRTPSQETQYF.

This chain uses TRBV5-1 with TRBJ2-2; 11 nucleotides match TRBD2. V shed 2 bases and J 3 bases; nucleotides not matched to a gene: 3. The CDR3 runs to 16 residues. Germline V gene lookup returns CDR1 SGHRS and CDR2 YFSETQ. CDR3 protein: CASSFGTSGHTGELFF. The CDR3 DNA sequence: TGCGCCAGCAGCTTCGGGACTAGCGGACACACCGGGGAGCTGTTTTTT.

To note about this clone: Given a far larger clone just one base away, this is likely a sequencing read error. The chain has TRBV20-1 and TRBJ2-5; perhaps TRBD1 as D (6 bases). The CDR3 contains 11 residues. CDR1 is DFQATT and CDR2 is SNEGSKA in the germline V gene (reference sequence). This CDR3 is CSGQLGETQHF. CDR3 bases: TGCAGCGGACAGTTAGGAGAGACCCAGCACTTC.

The V gene is TRBV25-1, the J gene TRBJ2-7; D may be TRBD2 (6 bases). CDR3 length: 14 residues. Per germline, CDR1 MGHDK and CDR2 SYGVNS. V was cut by 3 bases and J by 3 bases, with 12 bases left in between. The CDR3 coding sequence is TGTGCCAGCAGTGAGCCCGGGGGTTACTACGAGCAGTACTTC. Its protein is CASSEPGGYYEQYF.

A note on this clone: The sample has other DNA sequences that encode this CDR3 too. The chain recombines TRBV5-1 with TRBJ2-2; D remains ambiguous. The CDR3 covers 12 residues. CDR1 and CDR2 from the germline V gene are SGHRS and YFSETQ. V lost 4 bases and J 2 bases, leaving 3 bases between the germline ends. This CDR3 is CASSLNTGELFF. For the CDR3, the DNA is TGCGCCAGCAGCCTCAACACCGGGGAGCTGTTTTTT.

This chain connects TRBV11-1 to TRBJ1-4; D not resolved. The CDR3 is made up of 12 amino acids. The V gene's germline CDR1 is SGHAT and CDR2 FQDESV (reference sequence). Trimming stripped 5 bases from V and 2 bases from J, with 3 bases between. CDR3: CASSDTNEKLFF. As DNA, the CDR3 is TGTGCCAGCAGCGATACTAATGAAAAACTGTTTTTT.

This chain joins TRBV7-6 and TRBJ2-2, with 8 positions matching TRBD1. The CDR3 extends over 15 amino acids. The ends lost 4 bases at V and 3 bases at J; junction bases unmatched: 4. Germline CDR1 reads SGHVS; CDR2 reads FNYEAQ. This CDR3 is CASSSTGVDTGELFF. In DNA, the CDR3 is TGTGCCAGCAGCTCGACAGGGGTCGACACCGGGGAGCTGTTTTTT.

With respect to this clone: Other nucleotide sequences from this sample produce the same CDR3. The chain joins TRBV6-6 to TRBJ2-1; D not resolved. The CDR3 length is 11 residues. Germline V gene lookup returns CDR1 MNHNY and CDR2 SVGAGI (reference sequence). Trimming took 5 bases from V and 6 from J, leaving 5 bases between them. CDR3 sequence (DNA): TGTGCCAGCAGTACCCTCAATGAGCAGTTCTTC. It translates to CASSTLNEQFF.

On this clone itself: A far larger clone is just one base off, so this is likely a read error. This chain links TRBV5-1 with TRBJ2-2; no definite D call. Deletions cut 5 bases from V and 9 bases from J, with 11 bases between. The CDR3 is 12 amino acids. The germline V gene encodes CDR1 SGHRS and CDR2 YFSETQ. The CDR3 region is CASRVNGRELFF. The CDR3, as DNA: TGCGCCAGCAGGGTGAATGGCAGGGAGCTGTTTTTT. Drawing the rest from reference TRBV5-1 and TRBJ2-2, the complete variable domain is KAGVTQTPRYLIKTRGQQVTLSCSPISGHRSVSWYQQTPGQGLQFLFEYFSETQRNKGNFPGRFSGRQFSNSRSEMNVSTLELGDSALYLCASRVNGRELFFGEGSRLTVL.

The V and J genes are TRBV6-1 and TRBJ1-5; 7 nucleotides agree with TRBD1. Trimming at V came to 4 bases and at J to 7 bases, leaving 10 bases not matched to a gene. Germline V gene lookup returns CDR1 MNHNS and CDR2 SASEGT. CDR3 length equals 15 residues. The CDR3 sequence: CASSVIESGGQPQHF. The CDR3 nucleotides are TGTGCCAGCAGTGTAATAGAGTCAGGGGGGCAGCCCCAGCATTTT.

The J gene is TRBJ2-1, the V gene TRBV15; D ambiguous. Germline V gene sequence: CDR1 LNHNV, CDR2 YYDKDF (reference sequence). This CDR3 has 16 amino acids. V lost 0 bases and J lost 8, with 17 bases in between. The CDR3 DNA reads as TGTGCCACCAGCAGAGATTTGGGTAATGGACCGTATGAGCAGTTCTTC. Translating gives CATSRDLGNGPYEQFF.

Worth noting for this clone: This likely stems from a read error, as it lies one base from a far larger clone. The J gene is TRBJ2-5, the V gene TRBV5-1; 8 bases map to TRBD1. This CDR3 has 15 residues. From germline, CDR1 is SGHRS and CDR2 YFSETQ. CDR3 in amino acids: CASSSLQGAQETRYF. Here the CDR3 DNA reads TGCGCCAGCAGCTCCCTTCAGGGGGCCCAAGAGACCCGGTACTTC.

This clone has only a few counts. This chain joins TRBV28 and TRBJ1-1; no clear D. V shed 4 bases and J shed 8 bases, with 14 bases lying between them. Per the germline V gene, CDR1 is MDHEN and CDR2 is SYDVKM. The CDR3 extends over 13 amino acids. CDR3 DNA: TGTGCCAGCAGTTCGTCAAGACGGAACGAAGCTTTCTTT. Protein product: CASSSSRRNEAFF.

This chain connects TRBV7-8 to TRBJ2-6, with D tentatively TRBD1 (6 bases). Germline loops: CDR1 SGHVS, CDR2 FQNEAQ. There are 20 residues in the CDR3. Trimming pared 1 base from V and 3 bases from J, leaving 22 bases between. In DNA form, the CDR3 reads TGTGCCAGCAGCTTAGGGGTTCGAGTGACAGGCCCAATTGGGGCCAACGTCCTGACTTTC. It translates to CASSLGVRVTGPIGANVLTF.

The V call is TRBV27, the J call TRBJ1-5, with D unresolved. CDR1 and CDR2 (germline): MNHEY, SMNVEV (reference sequence). The CDR3 runs to 16 residues. V dropped 6 bases and J dropped 3 bases, with 18 bases sitting between them. The DNA of the CDR3 is TGTGCCAGCAGAGACAAATCGACGGTACCCAATCAGCCCCAGCATTTT. It is translated as CASRDKSTVPNQPQHF.

About this clone: This likely came from a read error, as a far larger clone is one base away. The rearrangement uses TRBV5-1 and TRBJ1-1; TRBD1 might be the D (5 bases). This CDR3 has 15 residues. Germline CDR1 reads SGHRS; CDR2 reads YFSETQ. CDR3 DNA sequence: TGCGCCAGCAGCTCAAATACAGGTTTGAGGACTGGAGCTTTCTTT. Translating it yields CASSSNTGLRTGAFF.

Concerning this clone itself: The same CDR3 also results from other DNA sequences found in this sample. V is TRBV28 and J is TRBJ1-5, with 10 bases identical to TRBD1. The CDR3 totals 14 residues. Germline loops: CDR1 MDHEN, CDR2 SYDVKM. V lost 6 bases and J lost 6; bases outside the gene matches: 5. CDR3 sequence: CASSQTGGVQPQHF. CDR3 nucleotide sequence: TGTGCCAGCAGCCAGACAGGGGGCGTTCAGCCCCAGCATTTT.

V is TRBV28 and J is TRBJ1-5; TRBD1 agrees at 9 bases. V was clipped by 6 bases and J by 0 bases; unmatched bases: 9. This CDR3 has 17 residues. The germline V gene encodes CDR1 MDHEN and CDR2 SYDVKM. CDR3 bases: TGTGCCAGCAGCTTACTCACAGGGGGCCCTAGCAATCAGCCCCAGCATTTT. Protein: CASSLLTGGPSNQPQHF.

J is TRBJ2-7 and V is TRBV18; D unresolved. This CDR3 is 13 amino acids long. CDR1 KGHSH and CDR2 LQKENI come from the germline V gene. The V gene lost 0 bases and the J gene lost 6 bases, with 9 bases spanning the gap. CDR3 nucleotides: TGTGCCAGCTCACCACCGTCGGAGACCGAGCAGTACTTC. It translates to CASSPPSETEQYF.

The V and J genes are TRBV28 and TRBJ1-2, with D possibly being TRBD1 (6 bases). From germline, CDR1 is MDHEN and CDR2 SYDVKM. V was shortened by 5 bases and J by 3 bases, with 10 bases between the two germline ends. The CDR3 sequence is 13 residues long. This CDR3 is CASSPAGDYGYTF. The CDR3 region has the DNA TGTGCCAGCAGTCCAGCAGGGGACTATGGCTACACCTTC.

The chain has TRBV4-2 and TRBJ1-2; a weak D match, TRBD1 (5 bases). The V end lost 8 bases, the J end lost 8 bases, and 21 bases lay between the germline ends. CDR3 length equals 14 residues. From germline, CDR1 is LGHNA and CDR2 YNFKEQ. The CDR3 sequence is CASPGGPKSPGYTF. Written as DNA, the CDR3 is TGTGCCAGCCCTGGGGGTCCCAAGTCCCCGGGCTACACCTTC.

In its sample, this clone was seen once. A far bigger clonotype differs at one base, so this is likely a read error. V usage is TRBV4-1 and J usage is TRBJ2-1; tentative D call: TRBD1 (6 bases). Germline-derived CDR1 and CDR2 are MGHRA and YSYEKL. The CDR3 is 14 residues long. The chain's CDR3 is CASSSVTGYNEQLF. The DNA of the CDR3 is TGCGCCAGCAGCTCTGTGACAGGCTACAATGAGCAGCTCTTC.

The chain links TRBV2 to TRBJ1-1; D gene unclear. This CDR3 has 15 residues. Germline CDR1 is SNHLY and CDR2 is FYNNEI. V was cut by 7 bases and J by 4 bases, with 19 bases left in between. The CDR3 reads CASTRRVGLSTEAFF. The CDR3 DNA reads as TGTGCCAGCACCCGTCGTGTGGGCCTGAGCACTGAAGCTTTCTTT.

A note on this clone: A far more abundant clone sits one base away, making this likely a read error. This same CDR3 is encoded by further DNA sequences in the sample. This sequence joins TRBV5-5 and TRBJ1-1; the D gene is possibly TRBD1 (6 bases). This CDR3 is built from 13 residues. The germline gives CDR1 SGHKS, CDR2 YYEKEE (reference sequence). The CDR3 nucleotides read TGTGCCAGCACGAACAGGGAGAACACTGAAGCCTTCTTT. Translated, it gives CASTNRENTEAFF.

This clone was detected only a few times. This sequence joins TRBV27 and TRBJ1-2, with TRBD1 matching 7 bases. In germline, CDR1 is MNHEY, CDR2 SMNVEV (reference sequence). The CDR3 totals 15 residues. The ends lost 4 bases at V and 4 bases at J; junction bases unmatched: 9. The CDR3, as DNA: TGTGCCAGCAGTTCAGACTGGACAGGCTTCTATGGCTACACCTTC. It encodes CASSSDWTGFYGYTF.

For this clone: Given a far larger clone just one base away, this is likely a sequencing read error. The chain has TRBV4-2 and TRBJ1-1, with D perhaps TRBD1 (5 bases). The CDR3 runs 15 residues. Germline CDR1 reads LGHNA; CDR2 reads YNFKEQ. DNA for the CDR3: TGTGCCAGCAGCCAGCCTGGGACTCCGATCACTGAAGCTTCCTTT. Its protein is CASSQPGTPITEASF.

The chain is built from TRBV18 and TRBJ1-1, with D hard to call. CDR1 and CDR2 (germline): KGHSH, LQKENI. Trimming took 3 bases from V and 1 from J, leaving 15 bases between them. The CDR3 spans 16 residues. The CDR3 loop reads CASSPTSGWENTEAFF. As DNA, the CDR3 is TGTGCCAGCTCACCCACCTCGGGCTGGGAGAACACTGAAGCTTTCTTT.

The chain employs TRBV18 and TRBJ1-1, with 8 positions matching TRBD1. The CDR3 runs 16 residues. The V and J ends lost 3 bases and 4 bases, in that order; junction bases with no gene match: 10. The V gene's germline CDR1 is KGHSH and CDR2 LQKENI. CDR3 region: CASSPGQAGGGTEAFF. CDR3 coding DNA: TGTGCCAGCTCACCGGGACAGGCAGGCGGCGGCACTGAAGCTTTCTTT.

This chain joins TRBV30 and TRBJ2-3; TRBD2 might be the D (6 bases). The CDR3 totals 12 residues. Between the trimmed V and J ends, which lost 5 bases and 8 bases, there was a span of 14 bases. From germline, CDR1 is GTSNPN and CDR2 SVGIG (reference sequence). The CDR3 is CAWGSGVATQYF. DNA of the CDR3: TGTGCCTGGGGATCGGGGGTCGCTACGCAGTATTTT.

The chain carries TRBV6-6 and TRBJ2-7; D is unclear. Deletions cut 2 bases from V and 4 bases from J, with 12 bases between. Germline V gene sequence: CDR1 MNHNY, CDR2 SVGAGI (reference sequence). The CDR3 runs to 14 residues. This CDR3 is CASSYEILPYEQYF. CDR3 bases: TGTGCCAGCAGTTACGAGATACTCCCATACGAGCAGTACTTC.

To note about this clone: This likely reflects a read error, since a far larger clone is one base away. The chain joins TRBV25-1 to TRBJ2-7, with 8 bases aligning to TRBD1. CDR1 is MGHDK, CDR2 SYGVNS, per germline. The CDR3 runs to 14 residues. V shed 4 bases, J shed 9 bases, and the junction held 11 bases outside the gene matches. The CDR3 bases are TGTGCCAGCAGTGGAATATGGACAGGGAGCGTGCAGTACTTC. This translates into CASSGIWTGSVQYF.